Listed below are T cell receptor beta chains from one sample, sequenced in a study of blood T cell repertoires in COVID-19. Sequenced by immunoSEQ multiplex PCR; TCRdb stores in-frame clones only, minus some. The data show approximately 100,000 clones, 80% to 90% seen once. Sequencing was done on a sample of peripheral blood. All receptors come from a man aged 55 to 70 with acute or convalescent COVID-19. CDR3s include the opening cysteine and the closing phenylalanine or tryptophan. A D gene is named only where the DNA matches it firmly. Rows give clone size only sometimes, using once, few, many, or a class for an expanded clone.

V	size	D	J	CDR3	DNA
TRBV9	NA	TRBD1	TRBJ1-4	CASSPRDRRNEKLFF	TGTGCCAGCAGCCCAAGGGACAGACGAAATGAAAAACTGTTTTTT
TRBV29-1	NA	TRBD1	TRBJ2-6	CSVEEQGVAISGANVLTF	TGCAGCGTTGAAGAACAGGGGGTGGCTATCTCTGGGGCCAACGTCCTGACTTTC
TRBV11-3	NA	NA	TRBJ2-5	CASSLGDSSQETQYF	TGTGCCAGCAGCTTAGGAGACAGCTCCCAAGAGACCCAGTACTTC
TRBV5-1	once	NA	TRBJ2-1	CASSISGDSTYNEQFF	TGCGCCAGCAGTATATCAGGGGATTCCACCTACAATGAGCAGTTCTTC
TRBV5-1	few	NA	TRBJ1-2	CASSLGQFGYTF	TGCGCCAGCAGCTTAGGACAGTTTGGCTACACCTTC
TRBV5-6	NA	NA	TRBJ1-1	CASSLNRANTEAFF	TGTGCCAGCAGCTTGAACAGGGCGAACACTGAAGCTTTCTTT
TRBV4-3	NA	NA	TRBJ2-7	CASSRTGSSYEQYF	TGCGCCAGCAGCCGAACAGGAAGCTCCTACGAGCAGTACTTC
TRBV2	NA	NA	TRBJ1-1	CASLRGGWNTEAFF	TGTGCCAGCCTTCGGGGGGGATGGAACACTGAAGCTTTCTTT
TRBV10-3	NA	NA	TRBJ2-2	CAISEGQGRTGELFF	TGTGCCATCAGTGAGGGGCAGGGTAGGACCGGGGAGCTGTTTTTT
TRBV14	once	NA	TRBJ1-2	CASSQAGGADYGYTF	TGTGCCAGCAGCCAAGCGGGGGGGGCCGACTATGGCTACACCTTC
TRBV18	NA	TRBD1	TRBJ2-3	CASSQNLGTGGAYTQYF	TGTGCCAGCTCACAAAACCTCGGGACAGGGGGCGCGTATACGCAGTATTTT
TRBV6-2/TRBV6-3	NA	NA	TRBJ1-2	CASSSPNRGIYGYTF	TGTGCCAGCAGTTCCCCGAACCGGGGGATCTATGGCTACACCTTC
TRBV5-1	NA	TRBD1	TRBJ2-2	CASSTPDRTNTGELFF	TGCGCCAGCAGCACTCCGGACAGGACGAACACCGGGGAGCTGTTTTTT
TRBV3-1/TRBV3-2	NA	TRBD1	TRBJ1-4	CASSQQKGGTNEKLFF	TGTGCCAGCAGCCAACAAAAAGGGGGCACTAATGAAAAACTGTTTTTT
TRBV20-1	NA	NA	TRBJ1-5	CSASRGRGNGNQPQHF	TGCAGTGCTAGTCGCGGGCGCGGGAATGGCAATCAGCCCCAGCATTTT
TRBV6-1	NA	TRBD1	TRBJ1-6	CASSERGTDTFPLHF	TGTGCCAGCAGTGAGAGGGGGACAGACACGTTTCCCCTCCACTTT
TRBV30	NA	TRBD2	TRBJ2-3	CAWSRAGVTDTQYF	TGTGCCTGGAGTAGAGCGGGGGTCACAGATACGCAGTATTTT
TRBV6-6	NA	NA	TRBJ2-2	CASSEITGELFF	TGTGCCAGCAGTGAGATCACCGGGGAGCTGTTTTTT
TRBV6-5	NA	NA	TRBJ1-5	CASSTRFSNQPQHF	TGTGCCAGCAGTACCAGGTTTAGCAATCAGCCCCAGCATTTT
TRBV9	once	NA	TRBJ2-2	CASSVSGGRDTGELFF	TGTGCCAGCAGCGTATCCGGGGGGCGCGACACCGGGGAGCTGTTTTTT
TRBV5-1	NA	NA	TRBJ2-2	CASSLLTGPTGELFF	TGCGCCAGCAGCTTATTGACAGGTCCCACCGGGGAGCTGTTTTTT
TRBV4-3	NA	NA	TRBJ2-5	CASSQGTTQYF	TGCGCCAGCAGCCAGGGCACGACCCAGTACTTC
TRBV6-5	NA	TRBD1	TRBJ1-2	CASSSEVGQGGGYTF	TGTGCCAGCAGTTCTGAAGTAGGACAGGGAGGCGGCTACACCTTC
TRBV2	NA	NA	TRBJ2-6	CASSPQGAAGANVLTF	TGTGCCAGCAGTCCCCAGGGCGCCGCTGGGGCCAACGTCCTGACTTTC
TRBV2	NA	NA	TRBJ1-5	CASSDRGRRVQPQHF	TGTGCCAGCAGTGACAGGGGCAGGCGTGTTCAGCCCCAGCATTTT
TRBV2	NA	NA	TRBJ1-4	CASSPGGGPNEKLFF	TGTGCCAGCAGCCCCGGGGGGGGCCCCAATGAAAAACTGTTTTTT
TRBV13	NA	NA	TRBJ2-1	CASSFPTSLGSFNEQFF	TGTGCCAGCAGCTTCCCAACTAGCTTGGGCTCTTTCAATGAGCAGTTCTTC
TRBV15	once	NA	TRBJ1-2	CATSNRDYGYTF	TGTGCCACCAGCAACAGGGACTATGGCTACACCTTC
TRBV19	NA	NA	TRBJ2-3	CASSIRRPTGTDTQYF	TGTGCCAGTAGTATCCGCAGACCTACGGGGACAGATACGCAGTATTTT
TRBV7-2	NA	NA	TRBJ2-2	CASSQGRALSGELFF	TGTGCCAGCAGCCAGGGGCGGGCGCTCTCCGGGGAGCTGTTTTTT
TRBV6-6	few	TRBD2	TRBJ2-3	CASNLAGGPGTDTQYF	TGTGCCAGCAACTTAGCGGGGGGGCCGGGCACAGATACGCAGTATTTT
TRBV7-2	once	NA	TRBJ2-3	CASSVGIGRGSTDTQYF	TGTGCCAGCAGCGTAGGGATCGGGCGGGGCAGCACAGATACGCAGTATTTT
TRBV7-3	NA	TRBD2	TRBJ2-1	CASSQVGGAYNEQFF	TGTGCCAGCAGCCAAGTCGGGGGGGCCTACAATGAGCAGTTCTTC
TRBV5-5	NA	NA	TRBJ2-6	CASSLLERSGANVLTF	TGTGCCAGCAGCTTACTGGAGCGCTCTGGGGCCAACGTCCTGACTTTC
TRBV28	NA	NA	TRBJ1-5	CASSFRQPQHF	TGTGCCAGCTCTTTTCGTCAGCCCCAGCATTTT
TRBV3-1/TRBV3-2	NA	NA	TRBJ2-1	CASSQGLNSYNEQFF	TGTGCCAGCAGCCAGGGCCTGAATTCCTACAATGAGCAGTTCTTC
TRBV28	NA	NA	TRBJ1-5	CASSLSGQGLVQPQHF	TGTGCCAGCAGTTTAAGTGGCCAGGGGTTGGTTCAGCCCCAGCATTTT
TRBV2	NA	NA	TRBJ1-6	CASRLNNSPLHF	TGTGCCAGCAGACTAAATAATTCACCCCTCCACTTT
TRBV18	few	NA	TRBJ1-2	CASSPPPLSIANYGYTF	TGTGCCAGCTCACCTCCCCCCCTCTCGATAGCTAACTATGGCTACACCTTC
TRBV7-9	NA	NA	TRBJ2-1	CASSLRQAIRGNEQFF	TGTGCCAGCAGCTTAAGACAGGCTATACGGGGCAATGAGCAGTTCTTC
TRBV7-2	NA	TRBD1	TRBJ1-2	CASSPTRTGSNYGYTF	TGTGCCAGCAGCCCCACCCGGACAGGGAGTAACTATGGCTACACCTTC
TRBV6-5	NA	NA	TRBJ1-2	CASRGDTPSGYTF	TGTGCCAGCAGGGGGGACACTCCCTCCGGCTACACCTTC